This passage covers 17 T cell receptor beta chains from one sample sequenced in a study of CD8+CD57+ T cells in acquired aplastic anemia (dated by TCRdb to 2016 to 2019). These reads were obtained on an Illumina HiSeq 2000. Profiling of TCR beta VDJ combinations and CDR3 sequences used genomic DNA as the template. TCRdb trimmed the raw reads at Q25, called clones with MiXCR and kept productive beta chains. Here each entry gathers all rows of one CDR3 protein and keeps the most common genes and DNA. Counted in this sample were approximately 200,000 distinct CDR3 sequences; around 50% of them appeared once. Just under 20% of the sample comes from the top ten. Expansion of CD8+CD57+ cells had been shown by flow cytometry in the patients chosen for sequencing. Sequenced: sorted CD4+, CD8+, or CD8+CD57+ T cells (not recorded which) from PBMCs. The source of these receptors is a human donor with aplastic anemia.

The chain couples TRBV5-6 to TRBJ1-5, with D perhaps matching TRBD1 (6 bases). The germline V gene has CDR1 SGHDT and CDR2 YYEEEE. V dropped 0 bases and J dropped 11 bases, with 18 bases sitting between them. This CDR3 has 15 residues. The CDR3 spells CASSLVTGRYRAQHF. The CDR3 DNA reads as TGTGCCAGCAGCTTGGTGACAGGACGATATCGGGCCCAGCATTTT.

This chain links TRBV5-4 with TRBJ1-2; TRBD1 agrees at 9 bases. Losses at the gene ends were 1 base for V and 4 bases for J; bases not matched to a gene: 14. CDR3 length equals 18 residues. Germline V gene sequence: CDR1 SGHNT, CDR2 YYREEE (reference sequence). Here the CDR3 reads CASSLFTGQGSRSYGYTF. The CDR3 nucleotides are TGTGCCAGCAGCTTGTTCACAGGACAGGGGTCCAGGAGCTATGGCTACACCTTC.

This clonotype was seen many times. V is TRBV7-2 and J is TRBJ2-7, with D maybe TRBD2 (8 bases). Germline V CDR1 and CDR2: SGHTA, FQGNSA. Trimming took off 5 bases at V and 3 bases at J, with 17 bases between the two ends. This CDR3 has 15 residues. For the CDR3, the DNA is TGTGCCAGCAGCCGGGGGGGACAGCAAATCTACGAGCAGTACTTC. This sequence encodes CASSRGGQQIYEQYF.

There are a few counts of this clonotype. The gene calls are TRBV5-1 and TRBJ1-1, with 8 bases lining up with TRBD1. The trim removed 3 bases at V and 4 bases at J, leaving 14 bases unmatched. The CDR3 extends over 17 amino acids. CDR1 is SGHRS, CDR2 YFSETQ, per germline. The CDR3 protein is CASSSTTGAVDGTEAFF. The CDR3 DNA is TGCGCCAGCAGCTCGACGACAGGGGCCGTTGATGGCACTGAAGCTTTCTTT. Full variable domain (remainder filled in from reference TRBV5-1 and TRBJ1-1): KAGVTQTPRYLIKTRGQQVTLSCSPISGHRSVSWYQQTPGQGLQFLFEYFSETQRNKGNFPGRFSGRQFSNSRSEMNVSTLELGDSALYLCASSSTTGAVDGTEAFFGQGTRLTVV.

This clonotype came up many times. The chain employs TRBV6-4 and TRBJ1-6, with D uncertain. Trimming took off 6 bases at V and 7 bases at J, with 10 bases between the two ends. CDR3 length: 13 residues. The germline CDR1 and CDR2 sequences are MRHNA and SNTAGT. CDR3 bases: TGTGCCAGCAGGGAACCTAAAAATTCACCCCTCCACTTT. It translates to CASREPKNSPLHF.

This clonotype was found many times. This chain connects TRBV19 to TRBJ2-3, with 8 bases fitting TRBD2. J was trimmed by 1 base and V by 2 bases; bases with no gene match: 2. The CDR3 is 15 residues long. Germline V gene data show CDR1 as LNHDA and CDR2 as SQIVND (reference sequence). CDR3 sequence (DNA): TGTGCCAGTAGTATACGGGGGGGCCGCACAGATACGCAGTATTTT. It encodes CASSIRGGRTDTQYF.

This sequence joins TRBV7-9 and TRBJ2-7, with D possibly matching TRBD2 (6 bases). The CDR3 totals 15 residues. Germline V CDR1 and CDR2: SEHNR, FQNEAQ (reference sequence). With 2 bases removed from V and 3 bases from J, the gap between germline ends came to 14 bases. This CDR3 reads CASSLPRGEIYEQYF. Here the CDR3 DNA reads TGTGCCAGCAGCTTACCGCGGGGAGAGATCTACGAGCAGTACTTC. Full variable domain (rest looked up from reference TRBV7-9 and TRBJ2-7): DTGVSQNPRHKITKRGQNVTFRCDPISEHNRLYWYRQTLGQGPEFLTYFQNEAQLEKSRLLSDRFSAERPKGSFSTLEIQRTEQGDSAMYLCASSLPRGEIYEQYFGPGTRLTVT.

The sample holds many counts of this clonotype. The gene calls are TRBV19 and TRBJ1-4, with D possibly matching TRBD1 (6 bases). Trimming stripped 5 bases from V and 8 bases from J, with 21 bases between. Germline V gene lookup returns CDR1 LNHDA and CDR2 SQIVND (reference sequence). There are 16 residues in the CDR3. The CDR3 coding sequence is TGTGCCAGTAGTGACAGGAGGAGTCGGACTGACGAAAAACTGTTTTTT. Translating gives CASSDRRSRTDEKLFF.

This clonotype has only one observation. This chain uses TRBV7-9 with TRBJ2-7; 15 nucleotides agree with TRBD2. This CDR3 contains 17 residues. V was clipped by 6 bases and J by 1 base; unmatched bases: 7. Germline V gene data show CDR1 as SEHNR and CDR2 as FQNEAQ (reference sequence). CDR3 amino acids: CASRRRGTSGGSYEQYF. The DNA for the CDR3 is TGTGCCAGCAGACGAAGGGGGACTAGCGGGGGGTCCTACGAGCAGTACTTC. Full variable domain (missing parts from reference TRBV7-9 and TRBJ2-7): DTGVSQNPRHKITKRGQNVTFRCDPISEHNRLYWYRQTLGQGPEFLTYFQNEAQLEKSRLLSDRFSAERPKGSFSTLEIQRTEQGDSAMYLCASRRRGTSGGSYEQYFGPGTRLTVT.

This sequence joins TRBV20-1 and TRBJ2-3; 13 positions agree with TRBD2. Looked up from germline, CDR1 is DFQATT and CDR2 is SNEGSKA (reference sequence). V trimming: 6 bases; J trimming: 0 bases; junction bases outside the gene matches: 6. The CDR3 has 16 amino acids. The DNA of the CDR3 is TGCAGTGCCACGACTAGCGGGGGGCTCAGCACAGATACGCAGTATTTT. This sequence encodes CSATTSGGLSTDTQYF.

The genes are TRBV20-1 and TRBJ2-3; the match to TRBD2 covers 7 bases. This CDR3 has 15 residues. Germline assignment: CDR1 DFQATT and CDR2 SNEGSKA (reference sequence). The J segment lost 6 bases and the V segment lost 2 bases, leaving 11 bases of the junction unmatched. This chain's CDR3 is CSARTDAGEKDTQYF. In nucleotides, the CDR3 is TGCAGTGCTAGAACTGACGCGGGGGAAAAGGATACGCAGTATTTT.

V gene TRBV11-1 combines with J gene TRBJ2-5; 8 bases are shared with TRBD1. The CDR3 runs 17 residues. V shed 8 bases, J shed 0 bases, and the junction held 14 bases outside the gene matches. Germline CDR1 is SGHAT and CDR2 is FQDESV (reference sequence). Written as DNA, the CDR3 is TGTGCCAGCTCACCCCCTGATTGGGACAGGTACCAAGAGACCCAGTACTTC. As protein: CASSPPDWDRYQETQYF.

Many counts were recorded for this clonotype. V gene TRBV12-3 or TRBV12-4 combines with J gene TRBJ1-6, with a tentative D call TRBD1 (5 bases). V dropped 6 bases and J dropped 3 bases, with 12 bases sitting between them. This CDR3 is 15 amino acids long. The CDR3, as DNA: TGTGCCAGCAGCGCACGGGGGGTCTATAATTCACCCCTCCACTTT. Protein: CASSARGVYNSPLHF.

The gene calls are TRBV7-8 and TRBJ2-1; 10 nucleotides align to TRBD1. CDR1 is SGHVS and CDR2 is FQNEAQ in the germline V gene. Germline trimming cut 5 bases from V and 3 bases from J; bases unmatched to any gene: 13. The CDR3 consists of 18 residues. DNA for the CDR3: TGTGCCAGCAGCCGATTGGGCGGGGACAGGGGTATCTACAATGAGCAGTTCTTC. Amino acid sequence: CASSRLGGDRGIYNEQFF.

The chain couples TRBV7-9 to TRBJ1-4, with a tentative D call TRBD1 (5 bases). This CDR3 region has 13 residues. Germline CDR1 reads SEHNR; CDR2 reads FQNEAQ (reference sequence). Between the trimmed V and J ends, which lost 4 bases and 8 bases, there was a span of 11 bases. CDR3 protein: CASSSPDSEKLFF. As DNA, the CDR3 is TGTGCCAGCAGCTCTCCAGACAGCGAAAAACTGTTTTTT. The whole variable domain, filled in from reference TRBV7-9 and TRBJ1-4, reads DTGVSQNPRHKITKRGQNVTFRCDPISEHNRLYWYRQTLGQGPEFLTYFQNEAQLEKSRLLSDRFSAERPKGSFSTLEIQRTEQGDSAMYLCASSSPDSEKLFFGSGTQLSVL.

This clonotype has at least ten counts. The rearrangement links TRBV5-1 to TRBJ1-5; D uncertain. Trimming removed 1 base from V and 2 bases from J, with 10 bases in between. The germline CDR1 and CDR2 sequences are SGHRS and YFSETQ. The CDR3 sequence is 15 residues long. For the CDR3, the DNA is TGCGCCAGCAGCTTGATATCCGGGGGCAATCAGCCCCAGCATTTT. This encodes CASSLISGGNQPQHF.

This clonotype was observed a few times. A much larger clone lies a single base off, so this may be a read error. J is TRBJ1-2 and V is TRBV19; D unclear. The CDR3 is 14 amino acids. Germline-derived CDR1 and CDR2 are LNHDA and SQIVND (reference sequence). CDR3 protein: CASSIDPAASGYIF. The DNA of the CDR3 is TGTGCCAGTAGTATAGATCCCGCCGCGTCCGGCTACATCTTC.